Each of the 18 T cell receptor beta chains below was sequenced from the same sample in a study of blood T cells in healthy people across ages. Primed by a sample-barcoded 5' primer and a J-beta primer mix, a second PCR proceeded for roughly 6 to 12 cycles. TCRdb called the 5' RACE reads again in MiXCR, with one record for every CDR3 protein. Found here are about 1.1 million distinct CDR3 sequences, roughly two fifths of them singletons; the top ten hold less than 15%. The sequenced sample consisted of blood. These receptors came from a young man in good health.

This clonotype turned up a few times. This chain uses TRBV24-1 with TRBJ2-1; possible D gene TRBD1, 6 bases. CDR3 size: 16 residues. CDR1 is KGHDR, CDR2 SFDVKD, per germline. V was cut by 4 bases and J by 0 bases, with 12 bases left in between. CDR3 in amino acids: CATSDSGQISYNEQFF. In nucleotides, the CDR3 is TGTGCCACCAGTGACTCGGGACAAATCTCCTACAATGAGCAGTTCTTC.

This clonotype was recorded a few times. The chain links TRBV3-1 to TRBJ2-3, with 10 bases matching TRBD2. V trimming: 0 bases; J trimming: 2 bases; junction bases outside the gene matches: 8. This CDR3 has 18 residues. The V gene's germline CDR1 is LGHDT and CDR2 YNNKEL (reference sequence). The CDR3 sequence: CASSQELPSGGDTDTQYF. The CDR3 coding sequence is TGTGCCAGCAGCCAAGAGTTGCCCAGCGGGGGGGACACAGATACGCAGTATTTT.

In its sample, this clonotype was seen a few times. The CDR3 DNA is TGTGCCAGCAGTGATTTAGCGGGGGGCCGCACAGATACGCAGTATTTT. It is translated as CASSDLAGGRTDTQYF. The chain combines TRBV6-1 with TRBJ2-3; TRBD2 agrees at 10 bases. This CDR3 has 16 amino acids. The V and J ends lost 3 bases and 1 base, in that order; junction bases with no gene match: 4. The germline CDR1 and CDR2 sequences are MNHNS and SASEGT.

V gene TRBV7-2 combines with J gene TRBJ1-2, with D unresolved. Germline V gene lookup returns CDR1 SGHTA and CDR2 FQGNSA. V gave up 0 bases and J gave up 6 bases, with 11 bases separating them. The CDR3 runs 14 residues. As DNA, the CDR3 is TGTGCCAGCAGCTTAGCTGTAGGGCAGAATGGCTACACCTTC. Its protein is CASSLAVGQNGYTF.

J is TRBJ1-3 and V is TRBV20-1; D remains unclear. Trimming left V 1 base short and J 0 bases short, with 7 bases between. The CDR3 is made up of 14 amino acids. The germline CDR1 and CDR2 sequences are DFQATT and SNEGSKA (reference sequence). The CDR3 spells CSARGGLSGNTIYF. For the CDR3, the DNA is TGCAGTGCTAGAGGAGGCCTCTCTGGAAACACCATATATTTT.

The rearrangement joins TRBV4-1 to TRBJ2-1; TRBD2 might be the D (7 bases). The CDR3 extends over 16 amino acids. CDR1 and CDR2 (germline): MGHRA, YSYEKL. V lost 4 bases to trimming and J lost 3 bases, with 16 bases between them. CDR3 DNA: TGCGCCAGCAGCCGAGGGGAGGGGGGCCGCTACAATGAGCAGTTCTTC. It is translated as CASSRGEGGRYNEQFF.

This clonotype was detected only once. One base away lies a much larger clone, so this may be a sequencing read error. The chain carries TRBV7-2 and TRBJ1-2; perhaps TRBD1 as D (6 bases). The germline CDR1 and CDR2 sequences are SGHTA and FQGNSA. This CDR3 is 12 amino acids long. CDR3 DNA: TGTGCCAACAGCCCGAGGACAGATGGCTACACCTTC. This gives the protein CANSPRTDGYTF.

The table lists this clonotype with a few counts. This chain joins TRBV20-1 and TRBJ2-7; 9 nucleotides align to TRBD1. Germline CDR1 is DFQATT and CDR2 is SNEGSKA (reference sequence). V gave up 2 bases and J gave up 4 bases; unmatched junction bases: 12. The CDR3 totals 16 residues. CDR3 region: CSARFWGQGNSYEQYF. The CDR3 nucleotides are TGCAGTGCTAGATTCTGGGGACAGGGTAACTCTTACGAGCAGTACTTC.

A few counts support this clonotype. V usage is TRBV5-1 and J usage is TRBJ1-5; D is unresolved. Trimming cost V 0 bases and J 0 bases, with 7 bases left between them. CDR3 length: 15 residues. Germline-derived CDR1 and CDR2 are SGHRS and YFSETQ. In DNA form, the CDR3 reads TGCGCCAGCAGCTTGGGACTTAATAGCAATCAGCCCCAGCATTTT. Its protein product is CASSLGLNSNQPQHF. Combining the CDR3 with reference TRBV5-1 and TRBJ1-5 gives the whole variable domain KAGVTQTPRYLIKTRGQQVTLSCSPISGHRSVSWYQQTPGQGLQFLFEYFSETQRNKGNFPGRFSGRQFSNSRSEMNVSTLELGDSALYLCASSLGLNSNQPQHFGDGTRLSIL.

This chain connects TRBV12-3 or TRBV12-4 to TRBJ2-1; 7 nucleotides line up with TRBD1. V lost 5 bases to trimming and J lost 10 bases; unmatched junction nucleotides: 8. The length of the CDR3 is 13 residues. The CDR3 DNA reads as TGTGCCAGCAGTACCCTGGGACAGAAAGAGCAGTTCTTC. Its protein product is CASSTLGQKEQFF.

CDR3 protein: CATSSQNPSGYSNQPQHF. CDR3 DNA: TGTGCCACCAGCAGTCAGAACCCAAGTGGATATAGCAATCAGCCCCAGCATTTT. The chain couples TRBV15 to TRBJ1-5; D is ambiguous. Trimming stripped 3 bases from V and 0 bases from J, with 18 bases between. Germline V lookup: CDR1 LNHNV, CDR2 YYDKDF (reference sequence). The CDR3 sequence is 18 residues long. Together with reference TRBV15 and TRBJ1-5, the CDR3 gives the full variable domain: DAMVIQNPRYQVTQFGKPVTLSCSQTLNHNVMYWYQQKSSQAPKLLFHYYDKDFNNEADTPDNFQSRRPNTSFCFLDIRSPGLGDTAMYLCATSSQNPSGYSNQPQHFGDGTRLSIL.

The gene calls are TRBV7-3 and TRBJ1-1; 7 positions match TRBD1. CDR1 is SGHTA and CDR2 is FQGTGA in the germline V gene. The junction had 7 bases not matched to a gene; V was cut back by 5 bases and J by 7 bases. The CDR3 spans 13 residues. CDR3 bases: TGTGCCAGCAGCCAAGGGGGCTTGAATGAAGCTTTCTTT. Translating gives CASSQGGLNEAFF.

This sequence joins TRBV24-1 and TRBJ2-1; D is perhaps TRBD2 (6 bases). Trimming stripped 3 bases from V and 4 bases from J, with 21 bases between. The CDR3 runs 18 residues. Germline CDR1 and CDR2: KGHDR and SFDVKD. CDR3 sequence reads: CATSDRGGTGPHYNEQFF. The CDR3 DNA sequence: TGTGCCACCAGTGATAGAGGCGGGACGGGTCCACATTACAATGAGCAGTTCTTC.

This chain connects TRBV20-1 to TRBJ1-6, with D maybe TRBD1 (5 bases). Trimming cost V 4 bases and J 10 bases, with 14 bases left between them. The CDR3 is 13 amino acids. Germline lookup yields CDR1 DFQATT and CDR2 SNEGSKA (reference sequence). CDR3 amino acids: CSANGGRVSPLHF. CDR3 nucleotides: TGCAGTGCTAATGGGGGAAGGGTCTCACCCCTCCACTTT.

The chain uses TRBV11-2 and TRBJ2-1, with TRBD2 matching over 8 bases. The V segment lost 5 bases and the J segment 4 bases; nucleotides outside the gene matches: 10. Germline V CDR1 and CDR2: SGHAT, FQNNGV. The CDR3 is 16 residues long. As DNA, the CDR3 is TGTGCCAGCAGCGATAGGGGCGGGGGGAATTACAATGAGCAGTTCTTC. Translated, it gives CASSDRGGGNYNEQFF.

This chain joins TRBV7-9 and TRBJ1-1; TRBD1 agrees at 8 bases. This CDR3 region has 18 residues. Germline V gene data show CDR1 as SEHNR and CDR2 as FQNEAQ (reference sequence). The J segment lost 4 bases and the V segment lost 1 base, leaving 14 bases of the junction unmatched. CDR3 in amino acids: CASSLGVVRTGSSTEAFF. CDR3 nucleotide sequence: TGTGCCAGCAGCTTAGGGGTTGTACGGACAGGGTCGAGCACTGAAGCTTTCTTT.

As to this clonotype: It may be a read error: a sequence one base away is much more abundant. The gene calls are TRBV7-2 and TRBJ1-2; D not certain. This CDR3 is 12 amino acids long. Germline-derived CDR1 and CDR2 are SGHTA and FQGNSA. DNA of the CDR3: TGTGCCAACAGCTTAGAGAACTATGGCTACACCTTC. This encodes CANSLENYGYTF.

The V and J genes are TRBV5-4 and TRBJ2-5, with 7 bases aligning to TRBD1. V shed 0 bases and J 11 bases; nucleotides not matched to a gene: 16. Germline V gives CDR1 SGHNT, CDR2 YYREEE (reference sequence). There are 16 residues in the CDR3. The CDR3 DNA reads TGTGCCAGCAGCTTGGGGCGACAGGGCCCGGGAAATGAACAGTACTTC. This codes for CASSLGRQGPGNEQYF.